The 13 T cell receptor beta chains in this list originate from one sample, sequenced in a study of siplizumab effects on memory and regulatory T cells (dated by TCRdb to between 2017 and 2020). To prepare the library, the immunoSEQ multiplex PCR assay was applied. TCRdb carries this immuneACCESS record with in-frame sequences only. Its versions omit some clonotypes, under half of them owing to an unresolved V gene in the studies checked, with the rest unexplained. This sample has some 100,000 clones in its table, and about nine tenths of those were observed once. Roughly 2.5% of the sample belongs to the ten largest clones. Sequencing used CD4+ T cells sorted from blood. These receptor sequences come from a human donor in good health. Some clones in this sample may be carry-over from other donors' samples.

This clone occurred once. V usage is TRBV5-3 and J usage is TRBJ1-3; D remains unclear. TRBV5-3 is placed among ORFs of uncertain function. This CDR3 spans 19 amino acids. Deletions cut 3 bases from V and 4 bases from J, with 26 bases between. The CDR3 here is CARSWGRRVRGAPGNTIYF. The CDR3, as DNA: TGTGCCAGAAGCTGGGGAAGACGGGTTCGAGGAGCTCCGGGAAACACCATATATTTT.

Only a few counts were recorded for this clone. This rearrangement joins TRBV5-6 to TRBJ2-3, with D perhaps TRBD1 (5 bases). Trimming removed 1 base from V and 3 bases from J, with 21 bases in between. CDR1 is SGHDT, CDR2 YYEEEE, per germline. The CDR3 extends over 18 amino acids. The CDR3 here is CASSLKILAGHQTDTQYF. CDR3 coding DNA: TGTGCCAGCAGCTTGAAGATCTTGGCAGGGCATCAAACAGATACGCAGTATTTT.

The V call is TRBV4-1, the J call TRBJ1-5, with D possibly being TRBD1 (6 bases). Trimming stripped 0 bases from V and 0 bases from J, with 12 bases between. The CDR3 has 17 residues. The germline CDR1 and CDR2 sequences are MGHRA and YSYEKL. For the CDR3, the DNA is TGCGCCAGCAGCCAAGATCTAACAGGGAATAGCAATCAGCCCCAGCATTTT. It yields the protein CASSQDLTGNSNQPQHF.

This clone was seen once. Here the CDR3 DNA reads TGTGCCTGGGGCACCAACAGGGGATACGAGCAGTACTTC. This translates into CAWGTNRGYEQYF. The chain uses TRBV30 and TRBJ2-7; TRBD1 matches 7 bases. The CDR3 is made up of 13 amino acids. The germline CDR1 and CDR2 sequences are GTSNPN and SVGIG (reference sequence). With 5 bases clipped from V and 4 bases from J, the junction kept 8 bases outside the gene matches.

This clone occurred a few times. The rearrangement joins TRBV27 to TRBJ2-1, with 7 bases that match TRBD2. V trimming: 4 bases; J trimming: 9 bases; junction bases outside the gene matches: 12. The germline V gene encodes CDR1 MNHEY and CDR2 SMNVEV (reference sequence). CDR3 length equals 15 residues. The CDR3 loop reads CASSSRGTPFSEQFF. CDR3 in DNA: TGTGCCAGCAGTTCGCGGGGGACCCCCTTCAGTGAGCAGTTCTTC.

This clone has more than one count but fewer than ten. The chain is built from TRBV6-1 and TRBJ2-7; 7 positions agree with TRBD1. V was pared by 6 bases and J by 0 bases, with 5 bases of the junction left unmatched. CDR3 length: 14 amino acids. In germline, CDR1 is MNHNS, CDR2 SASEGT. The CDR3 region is CASSRDRSSYEQYF. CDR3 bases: TGTGCCAGCAGCCGGGACAGAAGCTCCTACGAGCAGTACTTC.

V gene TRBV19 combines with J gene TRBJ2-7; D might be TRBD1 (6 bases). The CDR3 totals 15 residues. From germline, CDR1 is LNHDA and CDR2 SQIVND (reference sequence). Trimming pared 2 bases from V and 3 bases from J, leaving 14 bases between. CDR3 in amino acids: CASSIQQGSLYEQYF. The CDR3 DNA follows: TGTGCCAGTAGTATACAACAGGGCTCCCTCTACGAGCAGTACTTC.

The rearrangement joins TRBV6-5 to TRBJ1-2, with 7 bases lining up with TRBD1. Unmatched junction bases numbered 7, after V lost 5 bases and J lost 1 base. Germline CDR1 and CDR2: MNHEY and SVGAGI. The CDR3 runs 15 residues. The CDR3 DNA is TGTGCCAGCAGTCCCGGGACAGCTTTTAACTATGGCTACACCTTC. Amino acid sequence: CASSPGTAFNYGYTF.

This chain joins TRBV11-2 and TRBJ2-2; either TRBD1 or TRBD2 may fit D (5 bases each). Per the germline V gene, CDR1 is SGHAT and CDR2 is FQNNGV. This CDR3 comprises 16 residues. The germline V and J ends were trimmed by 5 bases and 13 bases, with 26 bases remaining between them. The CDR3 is CASSPVGAGLFPALFF. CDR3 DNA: TGTGCCAGCAGCCCAGTGGGAGCAGGGTTATTCCCGGCGCTGTTTTTT.

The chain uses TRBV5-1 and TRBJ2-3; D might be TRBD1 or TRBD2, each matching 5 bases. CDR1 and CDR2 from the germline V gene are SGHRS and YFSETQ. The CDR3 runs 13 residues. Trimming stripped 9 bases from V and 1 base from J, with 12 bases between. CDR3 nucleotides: TGCGCCATCCCCGGGACCCGCACAGATACGCAGTATTTT. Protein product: CAIPGTRTDTQYF.

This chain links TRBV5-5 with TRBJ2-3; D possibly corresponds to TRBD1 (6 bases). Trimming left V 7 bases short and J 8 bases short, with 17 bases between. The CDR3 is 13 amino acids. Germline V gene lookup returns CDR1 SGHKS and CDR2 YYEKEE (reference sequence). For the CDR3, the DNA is TGTGCCAGCGGGGTAGGGGGAGAAGCTACGCAGTATTTT. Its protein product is CASGVGGEATQYF.

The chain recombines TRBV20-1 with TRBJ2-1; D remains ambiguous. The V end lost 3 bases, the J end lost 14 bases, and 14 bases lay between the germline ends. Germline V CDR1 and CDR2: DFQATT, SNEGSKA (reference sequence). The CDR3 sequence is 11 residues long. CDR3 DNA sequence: TGCAGTGCTAGTTCTAATTGGGTGGAGTTCTTC. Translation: CSASSNWVEFF.

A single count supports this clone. The CDR3 here is CASTKAGGFDYGYTF. For the CDR3, the DNA is TGTGCCAGCACCAAGGCAGGGGGCTTTGACTATGGCTACACCTTC. The chain employs TRBV6-5 and TRBJ1-2, with 8 nucleotides matching TRBD1. Germline V gene sequence: CDR1 MNHEY, CDR2 SVGAGI. V gave up 7 bases and J gave up 3 bases; unmatched junction bases: 10. This CDR3 has 15 amino acids.